The sequence of this T cell receptor delta chain was determined in a study of gammadelta T cells in human blood. Study-wide results and caveats: Polyclonal expansion of innate γδ T cells after birth appeared microbially driven.

V lost 4 bases and J lost 4, with 24 bases in between. Germline CDR1 and CDR2: GEAIGNYY and EKD. The CDR3 is made up of 17 amino acids. Sample share makes this clone large. What it binds is not known. TCRdb called clones anew from the RT-PCR reads with CATT. The sample consists of approximately 350 delta-chain clones, approximately 30% of them appearing once. The rearrangement uses TRDV2 and TRDJ1; a weak D match, TRDD2 (6 bases). Material: non-Vgamma9Vdelta2 gamma-delta T cells from infant blood. This sequence originates from a human donor. CDR3 DNA: TGTGCCTGTGATCCTACTTCTACTGATGGGGAGAACGATAAACTCATCTTT. Protein sequence: CACDPTSTDGENDKLIF.